This T cell receptor beta chain emerged from a study of regulatory T cells in long-lasting Graves disease. Across the study: Graves' patients with a new diagnosis had received antithyroid drugs under 3 months.

Arm-PCR of CDR3 regions and iRepertoire HTBI primers were the basis on which TCR beta libraries were built. TCRdb independently ran MiXCR on the multiplex PCR reads; one entry per CDR3 protein. The sample carries around 230,000 distinct CDR3 sequences, around 19% recorded once. This clonotype was observed at least ten times. The CDR3 sequence is 13 residues long. The trim removed 1 base at V and 8 bases at J, leaving 3 bases unmatched. Germline-derived CDR1 and CDR2 are DFQATT and SNEGSKA (reference sequence). Time point: newly diagnosed GD, antithyroid drugs for less than 3 months. Extracted PBMC RNA gave rise to the TCR library.

Sequenced here: peripheral blood mononuclear cells (PBMCs), sampled at new diagnosis, from a patient treated with antithyroid drugs. The sequence came from a female donor with Graves disease. The chain recombines TRBV20-1 with TRBJ2-1; 9 bases align to TRBD2. The CDR3 here is CSARVSGRHEQFF. The CDR3 DNA reads as TGCAGTGCTAGAGTTAGCGGGAGACATGAGCAGTTCTTC.